The rows below give T cell receptor beta chains drawn from one sample of a study of T cells after yellow fever vaccination. MiXCR was run by TCRdb on the 5' RACE reads, yielding one entry per CDR3 protein. The sample lists fewer than 450,000 distinct CDR3 sequences, 8% to 9.5% occurring once. Here the sequenced sample was PBMCs, taken roughly seven weeks after the first yellow fever vaccination. Every receptor here comes from a man between 18 and 35 years old who received the YFV17D yellow fever vaccine. Both conserved end residues are part of each CDR3. The D gene is left open where the match is weak. Clone size is not always given. Where it is, it says once, few, many or a class for expanded clones.

abundance,d_gene,v_gene,j_gene,CDR3aa,CDR3nt
.,TRBD1,TRBV12-3/TRBV12-4,TRBJ1-5,CATAGQGGQPQHF,TGTGCCACCGCTGGACAGGGCGGTCAGCCCCAGCATTTT
.,.,TRBV12-3/TRBV12-4,TRBJ1-1,CASSSMKNTEAFF,TGTGCCAGCAGTAGTATGAAGAACACTGAAGCTTTCTTT
few,.,TRBV19,TRBJ1-5,CASTVSGGQPQHF,TGTGCCAGTACAGTATCGGGAGGTCAGCCCCAGCATTTT
many,.,TRBV6-2/TRBV6-3,TRBJ1-4,CASSIDAYEKLFF,TGTGCCAGCAGTATCGACGCTTATGAAAAACTGTTTTTT
few,.,TRBV30,TRBJ2-2,CAWSGGGAYTGELFF,TGTGCCTGGAGTGGAGGGGGGGCGTACACCGGGGAGCTGTTTTTT
many,.,TRBV9,TRBJ1-1,CASSVDSRRNTEAFF,TGTGCCAGCAGCGTAGACAGCCGGAGAAACACTGAAGCTTTCTTT
few,.,TRBV20-1,TRBJ1-1,CSAKGGLSPEAFF,TGCAGTGCGAAGGGGGGGCTGTCCCCTGAAGCTTTCTTT
few,.,TRBV4-1,TRBJ1-2,CASRMPGGLYSSHYGYTF,TGCGCCAGCAGGATGCCCGGGGGGCTATACTCATCCCACTATGGCTACACCTTC
few,.,TRBV10-2,TRBJ2-3,CASSTSTSTDTQYF,TGCGCCAGCAGCACTAGCACCAGCACAGATACGCAGTATTTT
few,.,TRBV11-2,TRBJ1-1,CASSFIGRRNTEAFF,TGTGCCAGCAGCTTCATCGGACGGAGGAACACTGAAGCTTTCTTT
few,.,TRBV7-9,TRBJ1-1,CASSFPPGALNTEAFF,TGTGCCAGCAGCTTCCCGCCAGGAGCCTTGAACACTGAAGCTTTCTTT
few,.,TRBV7-9,TRBJ1-1,CASSLIVAEAFF,TGTGCCAGCAGCTTAATTGTGGCTGAAGCTTTCTTT
few,TRBD2,TRBV28,TRBJ2-1,CASSFTPGLAGDNEQFF,TGTGCCAGCAGTTTCACCCCCGGGCTAGCGGGGGACAATGAGCAGTTCTTC
many,TRBD2,TRBV12-3/TRBV12-4,TRBJ2-5,CASSLVTLAGHETQYF,TGTGCCAGCAGTTTAGTGACCCTAGCGGGGCACGAGACCCAGTACTTC
.,.,TRBV7-8,TRBJ1-1,CASSSGVPTEAFF,TGTGCCAGCAGCTCAGGGGTTCCCACTGAAGCTTTCTTT
.,TRBD1,TRBV18,TRBJ1-4,CASSPPDPSALGQDNEKLFF,TGTGCCAGCTCACCACCGGATCCCTCAGCCCTCGGACAGGATAATGAAAAACTGTTTTTT
.,.,TRBV7-6,TRBJ2-3,CASSPSGKVGTDTQYF,TGTGCCAGCAGCCCCTCGGGCAAAGTCGGCACAGATACGCAGTATTTT
.,.,TRBV4-3,TRBJ1-6,CASSQDTLGARLVSPLHF,TGCGCCAGCAGCCAAGATACATTGGGGGCGAGATTGGTTTCACCCCTCCACTTT
many,.,TRBV2,TRBJ1-6,CASSPDSYNSPLHF,TGTGCCAGCTCGCCAGACTCCTATAATTCACCCCTCCACTTT
.,.,TRBV6-2/TRBV6-3,TRBJ2-3,CASSLGVGVASTDTQYF,TGTGCCAGCAGTTTGGGGGTCGGTGTTGCCAGCACAGATACGCAGTATTTT
.,TRBD1,TRBV19,TRBJ1-5,CATRTGSRSNQPQHF,TGTGCCACCCGGACAGGCTCCCGCAGCAATCAGCCCCAGCATTTT
few,TRBD2,TRBV7-2,TRBJ2-1,CASSVTSGGYEQFF,TGTGCCAGCAGCGTGACTAGCGGGGGATATGAGCAGTTCTTC
.,.,TRBV10-3,TRBJ2-7,CAISESNGESLEQYF,TGTGCCATCAGTGAGTCGAACGGAGAAAGCTTGGAGCAGTACTTC
few,TRBD2,TRBV5-1,TRBJ2-1,CASSPPAASGGTNEQFF,TGCGCCAGCAGCCCCCCGGCGGCTAGCGGGGGCACAAATGAGCAGTTCTTC
few,TRBD1,TRBV12-3/TRBV12-4,TRBJ1-4,CASSLRGQGAQGLFF,TGTGCCAGCAGTCTCCGAGGACAGGGGGCTCAGGGACTGTTTTTT
.,.,TRBV5-1,TRBJ2-3,CASSFGQFATDTQYF,TGCGCCAGCAGCTTCGGACAGTTTGCCACAGATACGCAGTATTTT
.,.,TRBV19,TRBJ2-7,CASKSQVSSYEQYF,TGTGCCAGTAAAAGCCAGGTGAGCTCCTACGAGCAGTACTTC
few,.,TRBV29-1,TRBJ1-5,CSVAWGPRLEPQHF,TGCAGCGTTGCCTGGGGGCCCCGACTGGAGCCCCAGCATTTT
.,.,TRBV6-5,TRBJ2-5,CASSYFGGQNAQYF,TGTGCCAGCAGTTATTTCGGGGGGCAAAATGCCCAGTACTTC
many,.,TRBV12-3/TRBV12-4,TRBJ2-5,CASSAGPHQETQYF,TGTGCCAGCAGCGCAGGACCTCACCAAGAGACCCAGTACTTC
few,.,TRBV5-1,TRBJ2-3,CASSLRQGPTDTQYF,TGCGCCAGCAGCTTGAGGCAGGGTCCGACAGATACGCAGTATTTT
few,.,TRBV18,TRBJ2-5,CASSPLWETQYF,TGTGCCAGCTCACCACTATGGGAGACCCAGTACTTC
.,TRBD1,TRBV29-1,TRBJ1-1,CSAHRGRGTEAFF,TGCAGCGCACACAGGGGGCGAGGAACTGAAGCTTTCTTT
few,TRBD1,TRBV27,TRBJ1-4,CASSLGRGTEKLFF,TGTGCCAGCAGTTTGGGCAGGGGGACGGAAAAACTGTTTTTT
.,TRBD1,TRBV7-9,TRBJ2-3,CARSQGAGDTQYF,TGTGCCAGAAGTCAGGGGGCAGGGGATACGCAGTATTTT
few,.,TRBV5-1,TRBJ2-1,CASQLQNRGRRQFF,TGCGCCAGTCAGCTACAAAACCGGGGCCGCCGGCAGTTCTTC
.,.,TRBV6-5,TRBJ1-5,CASSYSLSGNQPQHF,TGTGCCAGCAGTTACTCGTTGTCAGGCAATCAGCCCCAGCATTTT
.,.,TRBV11-2,TRBJ1-3,CASSLRLGTTGNTIYF,TGTGCCAGCAGCTTGAGACTGGGGACAACTGGAAACACCATATATTTT
.,.,TRBV5-1,TRBJ2-5,CASSLGLDFSETQYF,TGCGCCAGCAGCTTGGGCCTGGACTTTTCGGAGACCCAGTACTTC
.,.,TRBV7-2,TRBJ1-2,CASSLSQGRGYGYTF,TGTGCCAGCAGCTTATCCCAAGGGAGGGGTTATGGCTACACCTTC
many,.,TRBV5-4,TRBJ2-5,CASSPMGARGETQYF,TGTGCCAGCAGCCCCATGGGGGCCCGGGGGGAGACCCAGTACTTC
few,.,TRBV5-1,TRBJ2-5,CASSSGEDQETQYF,TGCGCCAGCTCCTCGGGGGAGGACCAAGAGACCCAGTACTTC
few,TRBD1,TRBV5-1,TRBJ1-2,CASSFDQGASQNGYTF,TGCGCCAGCAGCTTTGACCAGGGGGCCTCCCAGAATGGCTACACCTTC
.,.,TRBV4-3,TRBJ1-2,CASSHRGTYGYTF,TGCGCCAGCAGCCACAGGGGCACCTATGGCTACACCTTC
many,.,TRBV18,TRBJ1-3,CASSPTQAFSGNTIYF,TGTGCCAGCTCACCGACACAGGCCTTCTCTGGAAACACCATATATTTT
few,.,TRBV7-6,TRBJ2-4,CASSLEGRLAKNIQYF,TGTGCCAGCAGCTTAGAGGGCAGATTAGCCAAAAACATTCAGTACTTC
.,.,TRBV18,TRBJ1-2,CASSPPVNYGYTF,TGTGCCAGCTCACCACCGGTTAACTATGGCTACACCTTC
few,.,TRBV14,TRBJ2-7,CASSLTASSSRSGQYF,TGTGCCAGCAGCCTGACAGCGAGCAGTTCCCGTAGTGGGCAGTACTTC
.,.,TRBV4-3,TRBJ2-2,CASSLQGGGLAGELFF,TGCGCCAGCAGCCTCCAGGGGGGGGGCCTCGCCGGGGAGCTGTTTTTT
.,.,TRBV9,TRBJ1-6,CASSVVGADGYNSPLHF,TGTGCCAGCAGCGTAGTGGGGGCTGATGGATATAATTCACCCCTCCACTTT
few,.,TRBV12-3/TRBV12-4,TRBJ1-2,CASANGGQFLYGYTF,TGTGCCAGCGCAAACGGCGGGCAGTTCCTCTATGGCTACACCTTC